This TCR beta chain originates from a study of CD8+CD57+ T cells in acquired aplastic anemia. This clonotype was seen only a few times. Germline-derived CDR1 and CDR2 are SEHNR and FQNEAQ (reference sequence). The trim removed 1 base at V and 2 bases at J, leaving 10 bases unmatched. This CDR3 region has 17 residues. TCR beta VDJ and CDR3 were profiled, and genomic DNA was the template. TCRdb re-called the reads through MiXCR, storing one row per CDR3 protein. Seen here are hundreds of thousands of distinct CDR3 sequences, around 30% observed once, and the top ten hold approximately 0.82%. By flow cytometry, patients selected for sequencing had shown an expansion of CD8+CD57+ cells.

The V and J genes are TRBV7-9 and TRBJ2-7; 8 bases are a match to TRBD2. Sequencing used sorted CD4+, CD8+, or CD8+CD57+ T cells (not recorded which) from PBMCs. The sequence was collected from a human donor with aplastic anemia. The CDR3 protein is CASSLVLDREGTYEQYF. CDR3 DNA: TGTGCCAGCAGCTTAGTTCTTGATCGGGAGGGAACCTACGAGCAGTACTTC.